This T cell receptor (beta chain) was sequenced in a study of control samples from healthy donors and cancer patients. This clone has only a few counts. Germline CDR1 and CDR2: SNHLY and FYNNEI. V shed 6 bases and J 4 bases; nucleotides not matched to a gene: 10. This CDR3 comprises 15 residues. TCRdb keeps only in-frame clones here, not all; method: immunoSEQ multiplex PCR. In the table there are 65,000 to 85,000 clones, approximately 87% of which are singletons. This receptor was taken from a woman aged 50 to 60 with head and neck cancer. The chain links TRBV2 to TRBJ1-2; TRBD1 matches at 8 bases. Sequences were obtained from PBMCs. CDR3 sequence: CASRTQGALIYGYTF. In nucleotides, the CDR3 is TGTGCCAGCAGAACCCAGGGGGCTCTTATCTATGGCTACACCTTC.